The T cell receptor (beta chain) described here comes from a study of T cell responses to AZD1222 COVID-19 vaccine. Regarding the study as a whole: Of the AZD1222 recipients, only five to seven were seropositive at baseline. Nearly half of spike-specific TCRs reportedly target variant regions that are unmutated in the B.1.351 and B.1.1.7 variants. Mostly white British, mostly female donors; authors suggested clonal diversity may be underestimated. Spike-specific TCR depth and breadth grew after two AZD1222 doses.

The ends were cut back, 6 bases at V and 2 bases at J, with 17 bases in the middle. This CDR3 is 14 amino acids long. CDR1 and CDR2 from the germline V gene are SQVTM and ANQGSEA. The assay was immunoSEQ multiplex PCR, and TCRdb's table has in-frame clones only and misses some. The sample yields around 130,000 clones, 94% seen once. Turning to this clone: The target antigen is unknown.

This material consisted of peripheral blood, taken on day 0 of AZD1222 vaccination. The sequence was obtained from an adult in good health. The chain links TRBV29-1 to TRBJ2-7; tentatively, D is TRBD2 (8 bases). CDR3 amino acids: CSVRGLAGTYEQYF. CDR3 in DNA: TGCAGCGTAAGGGGGCTAGCGGGTACCTACGAGCAGTACTTC.